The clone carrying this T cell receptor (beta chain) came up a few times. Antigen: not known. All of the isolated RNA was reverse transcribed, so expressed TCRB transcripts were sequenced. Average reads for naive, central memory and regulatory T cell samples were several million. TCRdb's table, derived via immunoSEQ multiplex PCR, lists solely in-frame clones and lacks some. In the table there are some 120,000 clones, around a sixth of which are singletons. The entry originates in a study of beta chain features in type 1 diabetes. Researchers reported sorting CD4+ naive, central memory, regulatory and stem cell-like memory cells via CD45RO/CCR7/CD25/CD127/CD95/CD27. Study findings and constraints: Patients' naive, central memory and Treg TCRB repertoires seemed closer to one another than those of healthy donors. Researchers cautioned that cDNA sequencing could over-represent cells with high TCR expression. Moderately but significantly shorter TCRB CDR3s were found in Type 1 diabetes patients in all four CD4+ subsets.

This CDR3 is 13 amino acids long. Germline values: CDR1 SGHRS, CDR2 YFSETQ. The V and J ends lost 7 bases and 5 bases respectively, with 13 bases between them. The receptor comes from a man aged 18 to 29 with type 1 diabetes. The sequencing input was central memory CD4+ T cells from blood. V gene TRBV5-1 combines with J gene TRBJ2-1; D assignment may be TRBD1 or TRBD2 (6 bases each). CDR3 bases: TGCGCCAGCCCGAGGGGGGTGGACAATGAGCAGTTCTTC. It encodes CASPRGVDNEQFF.